Listed below are T cell receptor beta chains from one sample, sequenced in a study of shared clonotypes between healthy human individuals. Data came from immunoSEQ multiplex PCR; TCRdb stores just in-frame clones and leaves some out. Among some 2,000,000 clones listed, about 94% were seen once. Sequenced: naive CD8+ T cells sorted from blood. These receptor sequences come from a man between 18 and 35 years old in good health. Each CDR3 is given with its conserved first and last residue. The D gene is left open where the match is weak. Part of the rows lack a size; the others show once, few, many or a class for expanded clones.

v_gene	abundance	d_gene	j_gene	CDR3nt	CDR3aa
TRBV6-6	NA	NA	TRBJ2-7	TGTGCCAGCAGTTTCGAGATCTCCTACGAGCAGTACTTC	CASSFEISYEQYF
TRBV4-3	NA	NA	TRBJ2-1	TGCGCCAGCAGCCAAGATTCCCAGGTCCGCAATGAGCAGTTCTTC	CASSQDSQVRNEQFF
TRBV5-4	NA	NA	TRBJ1-1	TGTGCCAGCAGCTTCGACCGGTCGAGAACTGAAGCTTTCTTT	CASSFDRSRTEAFF
TRBV5-1	NA	TRBD2	TRBJ2-1	TGCGCCAGCAGCGGCGGACTAGCGGGAGGTCGCCAGGGCTACAATGAGCAGTTCTTC	CASSGGLAGGRQGYNEQFF
TRBV11-2	NA	NA	TRBJ1-5	TGTGCCAGCAGCTTAGGGGTGGGCGGGCCGAATCAGCCCCAGCATTTT	CASSLGVGGPNQPQHF
TRBV9	NA	NA	TRBJ1-1	TGTGCCAGCAGCGATTTAGGGGGGCTGAACACTGAAGCTTTCTTT	CASSDLGGLNTEAFF
TRBV7-2	NA	NA	TRBJ2-7	TGTGCCAGCAGCTTAGAGGGGCGAGGGCCCGAGCAGTACTTC	CASSLEGRGPEQYF
TRBV7-9	NA	NA	TRBJ2-5	TGTGCCAGCAGCCCCATCAAGACAGTGATAACCCAAGAGACCCAGTACTTC	CASSPIKTVITQETQYF
TRBV7-9	NA	NA	TRBJ1-2	TGTGCCAGCAGCGTTGTGACCGGGGTGAGCTATGGCTACACCTTC	CASSVVTGVSYGYTF
TRBV29-1	NA	NA	TRBJ2-5	TGCAGCGTTGAAGGGGTCGAGACCCAGTACTTC	CSVEGVETQYF
TRBV5-6	NA	TRBD2	TRBJ2-3	TGTGCCAGCAGCTACATGGGGGACCCCGCTCAGCGGGGCGCAGATACGCAGTATTTT	CASSYMGDPAQRGADTQYF
TRBV20-1	NA	NA	TRBJ2-7	TGCAGTGCTTGCCGCGAGCAGTACTTC	CSACREQYF
TRBV7-6	NA	TRBD1	TRBJ1-2	TGTGCCAGCAGCTTGGACAGGGCAGATGGCTACACCTTC	CASSLDRADGYTF
TRBV7-9	once	TRBD1	TRBJ2-1	TGTGCCAGCAGCTTAGTCAGGGGGAACAATGAGCAGTTCTTC	CASSLVRGNNEQFF
TRBV13	once	NA	TRBJ2-7	TGTGCCAGTCCCAGGGGATGGGGTCGGGAGCAGTACTTC	CASPRGWGREQYF
TRBV5-4	NA	TRBD1	TRBJ1-1	TGTGCCAGCAGCTTCGGTTGGGACAGGAACACTGAAGCTTTCTTT	CASSFGWDRNTEAFF
TRBV9	once	TRBD2	TRBJ2-1	TGTGCCAGCAGCGGCAAACTAGCGGGGGGAACTTACAATGAGCAGTTCTTC	CASSGKLAGGTYNEQFF
TRBV19	NA	NA	TRBJ1-4	TGTGCCAGTAGTATGGGACCGCGAGTTTTT	CASSMGPRVF
TRBV7-6	NA	TRBD2	TRBJ2-3	TGTGCCAGCAGCAACGGACTAGTGGGCACAGATACGCAGTATTTT	CASSNGLVGTDTQYF
TRBV6-5	NA	TRBD1	TRBJ2-5	TGTGCCAGCAGTTACCTGGGACAGGGGGGAAAAGAGACCCAGTACTTC	CASSYLGQGGKETQYF
TRBV7-9	NA	NA	TRBJ1-1	TGTGCCAGCAGCTTCCCGCGTTGGGAGGGGAACACTGAAGCTTTCTTT	CASSFPRWEGNTEAFF
TRBV5-1	NA	TRBD1	TRBJ2-5	TGCGCCAGCAGTGATCAGGGGGCTCGGGAGACCCAGTACTTC	CASSDQGARETQYF
TRBV5-1	once	NA	TRBJ1-1	TGCGCCAGCAGCTTGGCCGGGAATAAGAACACTGAAGCTTTCTTT	CASSLAGNKNTEAFF
TRBV5-1	NA	NA	TRBJ2-7	TGCGCCAGCAGCCCCCCAGGTTCCCACGAGCAGTACTTC	CASSPPGSHEQYF
TRBV15	NA	TRBD1	TRBJ2-7	TGTGCCACCAGCCCTTTCTTGGGACAGATCTACGAGCAGTACTTC	CATSPFLGQIYEQYF
TRBV11-2	NA	NA	TRBJ2-1	TGTGCCAGCACCCTAGAGCGGAATGAGCAGTTCTTC	CASTLERNEQFF
TRBV6-1	NA	NA	TRBJ2-3	TGTGCCAGCAGTGCTTTCCGGGCTGATACGCAGTATTTT	CASSAFRADTQYF
TRBV25-1	NA	NA	TRBJ1-4	TGTGCCAGCAGTGACAGGGACACGGAAAAACTGTTTTTT	CASSDRDTEKLFF
TRBV9	NA	NA	TRBJ2-1	TGTGCCAGCAGCGTAGACGGGGTGGGCGAGCAGTTCTTC	CASSVDGVGEQFF
TRBV9	NA	TRBD2	TRBJ2-7	TGTGCCAGCAGCCCTGACGGGCTAGCGGTTTACGAGCAGTACTTC	CASSPDGLAVYEQYF
TRBV4-1	NA	NA	TRBJ2-7	TGCGCCAGCAGCCACTCCGGGCCGTACGAGCAGTACTTC	CASSHSGPYEQYF
TRBV20-1	NA	NA	TRBJ2-1	TGCAGTGCTCCGGACGGTATTGAGCAGTTCTTC	CSAPDGIEQFF
TRBV4-1	NA	TRBD1	TRBJ2-7	TGCGCCAGCAGCCTCCGGGACAGGGGCAGCGAGCAGTACTTC	CASSLRDRGSEQYF
TRBV4-3	NA	NA	TRBJ2-2	TGCGCCAGCAGCCAAGATTCGGAGAACACCGGGGAGCTGTTTTTT	CASSQDSENTGELFF
TRBV27	once	NA	TRBJ1-4	TGTGCCAGCAGAAAACTGATTAATGAAAAACTGTTTTTT	CASRKLINEKLFF
TRBV19	once	TRBD1	TRBJ2-2	TGTGCCAGTAGTCCTTCGGACAGGGGGCCCGGGGAGCTGTTTTTT	CASSPSDRGPGELFF
TRBV4-1	NA	TRBD2	TRBJ2-1	TGCGCCAGCAGCCAAGTAGCGGGAGAGGAAAATGAGCAGTTCTTC	CASSQVAGEENEQFF
TRBV27	NA	NA	TRBJ2-5	TGTGCCAGCAGTTTAGGTTTATTGGAGACCCAGTACTTC	CASSLGLLETQYF
TRBV11-3	NA	NA	TRBJ1-1	TGTGCCAGCAGCTTAGATCTGGGCGCTGAAGCTTTCTTT	CASSLDLGAEAFF
TRBV27	NA	TRBD1	TRBJ1-1	TGTGCCAGCAGTCCTGGTCCCGGGACAGGGATCGAAGCTTTCTTT	CASSPGPGTGIEAFF
TRBV4-1	NA	NA	TRBJ1-2	TGCGCCAGCAGTCGCGTGGGGGCCTATGGCTACACCTTC	CASSRVGAYGYTF
TRBV5-1	NA	TRBD2	TRBJ2-1	TGCGCCAGCAGCTTGTGGCGGGAGGGAAACAATGAGCAGTTCTTC	CASSLWREGNNEQFF
TRBV28	NA	NA	TRBJ1-3	TGTGCCAGCAGTTTAAGGACGCTCCTGGGTGGAAACACCATATATTTT	CASSLRTLLGGNTIYF
TRBV4-1	NA	NA	TRBJ2-3	TGCGCCAGCAGCGCGGCGGATACGCAGTATTTT	CASSAADTQYF
TRBV7-9	few	TRBD1	TRBJ1-6	TGTGCCAGCAGCTTGGAGGGACAGGGTTATAATTCACCCCTCCACTTT	CASSLEGQGYNSPLHF
TRBV10-2	NA	TRBD1	TRBJ2-4	TGCGCCAGCAGTGAGTCCCAGGGGGGACAGGGCTCATCGGTGGCCAAAAACATTCAGTACTTC	CASSESQGGQGSSVAKNIQYF
TRBV30	NA	TRBD2	TRBJ2-1	TGTGCCTGGAGTGGTATTAGCGGGACCAACAATGAGCAGTTCTTC	CAWSGISGTNNEQFF
TRBV15	NA	NA	TRBJ1-2	TGTGCCGCCCAAAGCAGACAGACGGGGGGCTACACCTTC	CAAQSRQTGGYTF
TRBV7-8	NA	NA	TRBJ2-3	TGTGCCAGCAGCTTCTACACAGATACGCAGTATTTT	CASSFYTDTQYF
TRBV5-4	once	NA	TRBJ2-7	TGTGCCAGCAGCTTGGGACAGGCGACCTACGAGCAGTACTTC	CASSLGQATYEQYF
TRBV6-6	NA	NA	TRBJ2-1	TGTGCCAGCAGCTACTGGACAGCGAGCGATGAGCAGTTCTTC	CASSYWTASDEQFF
TRBV30	once	NA	TRBJ2-2	TGTGCCTGGGTCCAAGGGACTTCCACCGGGGAGCTGTTTTTT	CAWVQGTSTGELFF
TRBV6-1	NA	NA	TRBJ2-1	TGTGCCAGCAGTGAAATCGGTTGGGGCTATGAGCAGTTCTTC	CASSEIGWGYEQFF
TRBV7-6	NA	NA	TRBJ2-1	TGTGCCAGCAGCCTGGGACTGGAATACAATGAGCAGTTCTTC	CASSLGLEYNEQFF
TRBV27	NA	TRBD1	TRBJ2-5	TGTGCCAGCAGTTCGGGACAGGGGATGGGGGAGACCCAGTACTTC	CASSSGQGMGETQYF
TRBV28	NA	NA	TRBJ1-5	TGTGCCAGCTACTCGCAGGGTTCGGGTCAGCCCCAGCATTTT	CASYSQGSGQPQHF
TRBV10-2	NA	TRBD2	TRBJ2-1	TGCGCCAGCAGTACTAGCGGGAGGAAGGATGAGCAGTTCTTC	CASSTSGRKDEQFF
TRBV30	NA	NA	TRBJ2-7	TGTGCCTGGAGTGTACGAGACAGTCCTAGGGGGAGGGGAGAGCAGTACTTC	CAWSVRDSPRGRGEQYF
TRBV6-6	NA	NA	TRBJ1-1	TGTGCCAGCAGTTACGAGGCAACTGAAGCTTTCTTT	CASSYEATEAFF
TRBV10-1	NA	NA	TRBJ2-5	TGCGCCAGCAGTGACCTGGGCCTCGGGCGAGAGACCCAGTACTTC	CASSDLGLGRETQYF